This T cell receptor (beta chain) was identified in a study of high-grade serous ovarian cancer treatment subgroups. Tumor samples were taken before definitive surgery or chemotherapy. Assay: immunoSEQ multiplex PCR; the TCRdb copy retains only in-frame clones and omits some. The sample has over 9,000 clones, roughly four fifths seen once. The CDR3 is made up of 16 amino acids. Trimming pared 1 base from V and 1 base from J, leaving 10 bases between. Looked up from germline, CDR1 is MGHDK and CDR2 is SYGVNS. This clonotype was obtained from a human donor with high-grade serous ovarian cancer. Sample: tumor tissue. V and J are TRBV25-1 and TRBJ2-2, with D hard to call. CDR3 region: CASSESGRLNTGELFF. CDR3 DNA sequence: TGTGCCAGCAGTGAATCTGGCAGACTGAACACCGGGGAGCTGTTTTTT. Full variable domain (remainder filled in from reference TRBV25-1 and TRBJ2-2): EADIYQTPRYLVIGTGKKITLECSQTMGHDKMYWYQQDPGMELHLIHYSYGVNSTEKGDLSSESTVSRIRTEHFPLTLESARPSHTSQYLCASSESGRLNTGELFFGEGSRLTVL.